This TCR beta chain was sequenced for a study of regulatory T cells in long-lasting Graves disease. This clonotype was seen a handful of times. Antigen: not known. To make TCR beta libraries, researchers used iRepertoire HTBI primers and Arm-PCR of CDR3 regions. TCRdb called the multiplex PCR reads again in MiXCR, with one record for every CDR3 protein. Of around 250,000 distinct CDR3 sequences in the sample, around 19% were seen once. The CDR3 consists of 15 residues. The germline V and J ends were trimmed by 4 bases and 5 bases, with 17 bases remaining between them. In germline, CDR1 is SGHTA, CDR2 FQGNSA. Study outcomes and limitations: For persistent Graves' patients, TCR diversity was lower than for newly diagnosed ones.

Specified time point: newly diagnosed GD, antithyroid drugs for less than 3 months. The TCR library was made from RNA that had been extracted from PBMCs in TRIzol. These same records also appear under a second study, on T cells in Graves' hyperthyroidism and ophthalmopathy.

The source material was peripheral blood mononuclear cells (PBMCs), sampled at new diagnosis, from a patient treated with antithyroid drugs. The sequence derives from a woman in her 30s with Graves disease. J is TRBJ1-2 and V is TRBV7-2; D gene unclear. The CDR3 nucleotides are TGTGCCAGCAGCTCCAACAGACGTCCGGGTTATGGCTACACCTTC. This codes for CASSSNRRPGYGYTF. The whole variable domain, remainder taken from reference TRBV7-2 and TRBJ1-2, is GAGVSQSPSNKVTEKGKDVELRCDPISGHTALYWYRQSLGQGLEFLIYFQGNSAPDKSGLPSDRFSAERTGGSVSTLTIQRTQQEDSAVYLCASSSNRRPGYGYTFGSGTRLTVV.